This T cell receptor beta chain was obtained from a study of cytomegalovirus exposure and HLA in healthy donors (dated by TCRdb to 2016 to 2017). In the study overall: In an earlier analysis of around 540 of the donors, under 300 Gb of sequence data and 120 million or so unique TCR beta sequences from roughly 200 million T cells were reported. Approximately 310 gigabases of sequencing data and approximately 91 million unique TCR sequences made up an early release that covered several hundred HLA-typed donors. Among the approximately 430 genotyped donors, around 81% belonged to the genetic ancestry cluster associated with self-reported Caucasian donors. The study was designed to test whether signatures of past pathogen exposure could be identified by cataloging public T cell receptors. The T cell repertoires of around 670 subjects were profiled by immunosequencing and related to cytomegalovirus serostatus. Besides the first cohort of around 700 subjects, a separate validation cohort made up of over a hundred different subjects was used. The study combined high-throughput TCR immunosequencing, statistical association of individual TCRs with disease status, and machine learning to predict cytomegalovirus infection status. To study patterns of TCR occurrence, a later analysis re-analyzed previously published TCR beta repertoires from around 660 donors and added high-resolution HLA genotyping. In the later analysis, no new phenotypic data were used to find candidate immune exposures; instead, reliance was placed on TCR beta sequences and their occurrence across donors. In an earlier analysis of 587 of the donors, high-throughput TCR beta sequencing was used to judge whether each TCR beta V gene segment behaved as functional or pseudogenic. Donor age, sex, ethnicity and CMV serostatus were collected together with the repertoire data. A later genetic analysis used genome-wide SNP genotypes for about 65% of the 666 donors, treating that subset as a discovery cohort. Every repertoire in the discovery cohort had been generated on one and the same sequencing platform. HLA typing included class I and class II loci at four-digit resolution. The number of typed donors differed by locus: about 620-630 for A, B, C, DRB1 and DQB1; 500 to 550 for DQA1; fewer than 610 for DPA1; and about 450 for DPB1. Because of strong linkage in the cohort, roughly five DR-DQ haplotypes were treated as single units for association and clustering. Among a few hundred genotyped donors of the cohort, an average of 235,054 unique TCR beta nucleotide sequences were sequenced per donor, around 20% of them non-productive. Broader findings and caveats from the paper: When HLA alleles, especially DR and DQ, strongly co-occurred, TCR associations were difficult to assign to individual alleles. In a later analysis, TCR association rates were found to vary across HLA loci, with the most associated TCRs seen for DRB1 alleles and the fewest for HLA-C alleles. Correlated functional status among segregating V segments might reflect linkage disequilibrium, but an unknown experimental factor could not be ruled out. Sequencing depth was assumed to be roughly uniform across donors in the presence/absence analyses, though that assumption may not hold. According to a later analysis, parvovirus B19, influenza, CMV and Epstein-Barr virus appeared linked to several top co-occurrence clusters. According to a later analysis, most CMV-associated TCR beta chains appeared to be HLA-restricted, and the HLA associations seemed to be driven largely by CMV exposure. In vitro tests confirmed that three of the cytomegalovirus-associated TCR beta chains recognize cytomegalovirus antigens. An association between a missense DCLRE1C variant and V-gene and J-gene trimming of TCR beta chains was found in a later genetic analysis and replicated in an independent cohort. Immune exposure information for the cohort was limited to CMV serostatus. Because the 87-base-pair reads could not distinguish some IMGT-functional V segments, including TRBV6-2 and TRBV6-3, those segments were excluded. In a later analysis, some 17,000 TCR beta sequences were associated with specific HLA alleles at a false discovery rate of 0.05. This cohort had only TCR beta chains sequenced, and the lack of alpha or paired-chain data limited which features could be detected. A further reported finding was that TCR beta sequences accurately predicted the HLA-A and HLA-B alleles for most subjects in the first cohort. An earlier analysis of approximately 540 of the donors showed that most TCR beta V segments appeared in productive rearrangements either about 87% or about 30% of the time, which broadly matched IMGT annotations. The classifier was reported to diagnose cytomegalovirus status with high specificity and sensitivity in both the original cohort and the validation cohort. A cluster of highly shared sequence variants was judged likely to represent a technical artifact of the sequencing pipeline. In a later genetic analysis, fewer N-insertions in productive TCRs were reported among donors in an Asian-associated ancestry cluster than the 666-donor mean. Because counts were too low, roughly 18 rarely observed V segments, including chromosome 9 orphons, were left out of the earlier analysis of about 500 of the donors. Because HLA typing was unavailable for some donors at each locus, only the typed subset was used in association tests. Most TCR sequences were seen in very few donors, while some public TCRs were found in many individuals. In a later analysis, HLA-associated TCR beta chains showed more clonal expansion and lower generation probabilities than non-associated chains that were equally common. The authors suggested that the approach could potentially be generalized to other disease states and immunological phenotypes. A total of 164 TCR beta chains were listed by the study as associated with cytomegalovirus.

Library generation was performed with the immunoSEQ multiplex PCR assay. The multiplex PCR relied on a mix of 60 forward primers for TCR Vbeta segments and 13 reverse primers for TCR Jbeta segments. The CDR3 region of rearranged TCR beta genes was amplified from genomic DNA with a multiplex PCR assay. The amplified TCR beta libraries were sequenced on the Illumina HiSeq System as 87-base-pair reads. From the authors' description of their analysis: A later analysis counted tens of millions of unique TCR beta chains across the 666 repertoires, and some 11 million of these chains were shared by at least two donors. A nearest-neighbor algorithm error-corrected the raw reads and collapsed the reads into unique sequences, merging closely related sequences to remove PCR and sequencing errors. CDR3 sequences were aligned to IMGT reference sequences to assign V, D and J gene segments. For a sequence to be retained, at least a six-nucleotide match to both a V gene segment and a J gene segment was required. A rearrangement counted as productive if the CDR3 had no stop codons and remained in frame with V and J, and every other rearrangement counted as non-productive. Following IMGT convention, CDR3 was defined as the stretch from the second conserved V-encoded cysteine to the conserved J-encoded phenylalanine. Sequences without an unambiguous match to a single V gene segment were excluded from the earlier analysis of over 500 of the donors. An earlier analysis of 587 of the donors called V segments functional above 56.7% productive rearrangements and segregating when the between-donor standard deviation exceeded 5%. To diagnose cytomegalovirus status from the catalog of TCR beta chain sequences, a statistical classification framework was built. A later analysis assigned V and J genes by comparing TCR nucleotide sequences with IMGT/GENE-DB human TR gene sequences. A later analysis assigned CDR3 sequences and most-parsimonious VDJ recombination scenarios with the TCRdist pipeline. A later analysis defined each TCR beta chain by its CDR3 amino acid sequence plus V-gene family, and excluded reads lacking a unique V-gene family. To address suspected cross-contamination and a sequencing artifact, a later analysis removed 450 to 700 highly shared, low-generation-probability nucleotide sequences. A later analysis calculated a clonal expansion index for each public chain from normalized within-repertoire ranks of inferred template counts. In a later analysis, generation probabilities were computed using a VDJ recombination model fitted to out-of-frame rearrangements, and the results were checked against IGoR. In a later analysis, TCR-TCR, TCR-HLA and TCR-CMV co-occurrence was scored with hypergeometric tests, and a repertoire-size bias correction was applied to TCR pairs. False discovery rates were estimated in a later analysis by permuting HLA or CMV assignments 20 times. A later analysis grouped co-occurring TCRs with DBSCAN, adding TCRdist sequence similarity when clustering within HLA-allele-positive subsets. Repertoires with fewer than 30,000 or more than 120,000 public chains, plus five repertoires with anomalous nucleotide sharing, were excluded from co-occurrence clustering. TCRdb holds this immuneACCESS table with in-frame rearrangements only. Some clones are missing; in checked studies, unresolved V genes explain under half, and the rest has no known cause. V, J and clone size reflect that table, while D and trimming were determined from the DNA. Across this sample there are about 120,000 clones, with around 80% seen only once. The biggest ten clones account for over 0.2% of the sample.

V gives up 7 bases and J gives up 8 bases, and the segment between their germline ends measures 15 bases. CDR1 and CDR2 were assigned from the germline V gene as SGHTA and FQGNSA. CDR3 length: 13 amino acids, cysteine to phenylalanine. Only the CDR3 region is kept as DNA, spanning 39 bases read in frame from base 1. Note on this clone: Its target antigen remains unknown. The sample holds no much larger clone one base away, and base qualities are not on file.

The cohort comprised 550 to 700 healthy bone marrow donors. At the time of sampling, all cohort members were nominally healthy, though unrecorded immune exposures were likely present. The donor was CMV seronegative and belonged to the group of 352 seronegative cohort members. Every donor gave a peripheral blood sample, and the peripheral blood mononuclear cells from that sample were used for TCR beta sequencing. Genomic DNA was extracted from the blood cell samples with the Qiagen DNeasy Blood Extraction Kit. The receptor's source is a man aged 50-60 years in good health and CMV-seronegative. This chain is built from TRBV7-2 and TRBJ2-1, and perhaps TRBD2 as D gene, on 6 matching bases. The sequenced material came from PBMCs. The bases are TGTGCCAGCACCATGGGTGGCGGGGATGAGCAGTTCTTC. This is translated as CASTMGGGDEQFF. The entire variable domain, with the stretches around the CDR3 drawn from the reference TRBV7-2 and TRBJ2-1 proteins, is GAGVSQSPSNKVTEKGKDVELRCDPISGHTALYWYRQSLGQGLEFLIYFQGNSAPDKSGLPSDRFSAERTGGSVSTLTIQRTQQEDSAVYLCASTMGGGDEQFFGPGTRLTVL.